What follows is one T cell receptor (beta chain) and its context. Antigen unknown. These data come from a study of shared clonotypes between healthy human individuals. The overall study: Every donor yielded three CD4 naive, three CD4 memory, two CD8 naive and one CD8 memory plate.

Study-wide results and limits: The low donor count limited represented genetic and exposure-history diversity.

The table came from immunoSEQ multiplex PCR; TCRdb's copy has only in-frame clones and leaves some out. The data show 1.6 million or so clones, 97% to 99% seen once. CDR1 is SQVTM and CDR2 is ANQGSEA in the germline V gene. CDR3 length equals 12 residues. V gave up 0 bases and J gave up 6 bases, with 8 bases separating them. Those who donated were healthy HIV-negative adults, with no recent acute infections or vaccinations reported. Donors, without exception, were Caucasian adults residing in Nashville, Tennessee. The material sequenced was naive CD4+ T cells sorted from blood. Subset of the sample: CD45RA+ positively selected. V usage is TRBV29-1 and J usage is TRBJ1-2; D is uncertain. This TCR was recovered from a man aged 25 to 40 in good health. DNA of the CDR3: TGCAGCGTTGAAGATGTCCGGCATGGCTACACCTTC. Translation: CSVEDVRHGYTF.